Each of the 20 T cell receptor beta chains below was sequenced from the same sample in a study of response to subunit inactivated influenza vaccine. One entry per CDR3 protein results from TCRdb running MiXCR on the RT-PCR reads. The table records 750,000 to 850,000 distinct CDR3 sequences, 15% to 20% of them present only once. This specimen consisted of PBMCs from blood, obtained roughly 5 days after vaccination. Receptor source: a man aged 50 or older who received an inactivated influenza vaccine.

This clonotype was seen many times. The chain carries TRBV10-3 and TRBJ2-3; a possible D gene is TRBD1 (6 bases). There are 11 residues in the CDR3. With 10 bases removed from V and 3 bases from J, the gap between germline ends came to 8 bases. Germline CDR1 ENHRY, CDR2 SYGVKD. For the CDR3, the DNA is TGTGCCACTACAGGGACAGATACGCAGTATTTT. Protein product: CATTGTDTQYF.

This clonotype occurred a few times. One end of the junction does not line up with germline, which may come from a read error. V usage is TRBV5-1 and J usage is TRBJ2-5, with 7 bases matching TRBD1. The CDR3 covers 13 residues. The germline gives CDR1 SGHRS, CDR2 YFSETQ. Here the CDR3 DNA reads TGTGCCAGCAGCCCGACAGGGTGGGAGACCCAGTACTTC. Protein: CASSPTGWETQYF.

V usage is TRBV6-1 and J usage is TRBJ1-4; TRBD1 is a possible D gene (6 bases). Per the germline V gene, CDR1 is MNHNS and CDR2 is SASEGT. There are 17 residues in the CDR3. V lost 6 bases and J lost 8, with 25 bases in between. The chain's CDR3 is CASSPRGLWSEEEKLFF. The CDR3 DNA follows: TGTGCCAGCAGCCCCAGGGGTCTATGGTCGGAGGAGGAAAAACTGTTTTTT.

This clonotype appeared a few times. The rearrangement uses TRBV29-1 and TRBJ2-3; 10 bases agree with TRBD1. This CDR3 comprises 13 residues. In germline, CDR1 is SQVTM, CDR2 ANQGSEA. Trimming removed 8 bases from V and 11 bases from J; junction bases left unmatched: 13. The CDR3 DNA follows: TGCAGCCTCCAGGGACAGGGGCGCTTTGGGCAGTATTTT. Translating gives CSLQGQGRFGQYF.

This clonotype has ten or more counts. V and J are TRBV27 and TRBJ1-4; TRBD1 is a possible D gene (5 bases). V gave up 5 bases and J gave up 3 bases, with 13 bases separating them. The CDR3 loop spans 15 amino acids. Germline V gene lookup returns CDR1 MNHEY and CDR2 SMNVEV (reference sequence). The CDR3 bases are TGTGCCAGCAGTCCTTACAGGTTTTCTAATGAAAAACTGTTTTTT. Translated: CASSPYRFSNEKLFF.

The rearrangement uses TRBV12-3 or TRBV12-4 and TRBJ2-1; 9 bases map to TRBD2. V was pared by 10 bases and J by 7 bases, with 14 bases of the junction left unmatched. The CDR3 is 15 residues long. The CDR3 region has the DNA TGTGCCATTATGGTAGCGGGGGTTTTTGGGAATGAGCAGTTCTTC. It translates to CAIMVAGVFGNEQFF.

The gene calls are TRBV6-5 and TRBJ2-3; TRBD2 aligns across 8 bases. The CDR3 totals 16 residues. Germline CDR1 MNHEY, CDR2 SVGAGI. V shed 4 bases, J shed 5 bases, and the junction held 11 bases outside the gene matches. Here the CDR3 reads CASSSPTRAGEDTQYF. In DNA form, the CDR3 reads TGTGCCAGCAGTTCACCCACGAGAGCGGGAGAAGATACGCAGTATTTT.

This clonotype was seen a few times. J is TRBJ2-5 and V is TRBV15; D uncertain. Trimming stripped 1 base from V and 5 bases from J, with 11 bases between. CDR1 LNHNV and CDR2 YYDKDF come from the germline V gene (reference sequence). The CDR3 is 14 residues long. The CDR3 region has the DNA TGTGCCACCAGCAGAGCTGGTAATAGTGAGACCCAGTACTTC. Residues: CATSRAGNSETQYF.

The chain has TRBV10-2 and TRBJ1-1, with 8 bases identical to TRBD1. This CDR3 has 13 residues. The germline V gene has CDR1 WSHSY and CDR2 SAAADI. V gave up 6 bases and J gave up 7 bases; unmatched junction bases: 7. CDR3 protein: CASRGQEHVEAFF. The CDR3 bases are TGCGCCAGCAGGGGACAGGAACACGTTGAAGCTTTCTTT.

J is TRBJ2-7 and V is TRBV20-1; 9 bases line up with TRBD1. This CDR3 spans 13 amino acids. Germline V gene lookup returns CDR1 DFQATT and CDR2 SNEGSKA (reference sequence). V gave up 5 bases and J gave up 3 bases; unmatched junction bases: 5. The CDR3 bases are TGCAGTGCTCCTGGGACAGGGCACTACGAGCAGTACTTC. As protein: CSAPGTGHYEQYF.

This clonotype was seen only a few times. The chain uses TRBV10-3 and TRBJ2-2; 8 nucleotides match TRBD2. Trimming at V came to 8 bases and at J to 2 bases, leaving 10 bases not matched to a gene. This CDR3 contains 16 residues. Per germline, CDR1 ENHRY and CDR2 SYGVKD. The chain's CDR3 is CAIGATGTSNTGELFF. In DNA form, the CDR3 reads TGTGCCATCGGGGCTACCGGGACTAGTAACACCGGGGAGCTGTTTTTT.

This chain uses TRBV18 with TRBJ2-6; D not certain. The V and J ends lost 3 bases and 0 bases respectively, with 15 bases between them. Germline V lookup: CDR1 KGHSH, CDR2 LQKENI. The CDR3 extends over 18 amino acids. The CDR3 sequence is CASSPRGRTSSGANVLTF. In DNA, the CDR3 is TGTGCCAGCTCACCTCGAGGCAGAACCTCCTCTGGGGCCAACGTCCTGACTTTC.

This clonotype was seen a few times. This chain connects TRBV7-2 to TRBJ2-5; the match to TRBD2 covers 7 bases. This CDR3 region has 15 residues. Trimming at V came to 1 base and at J to 4 bases, leaving 6 bases not matched to a gene. Germline V lookup: CDR1 SGHTA, CDR2 FQGNSA. This chain's CDR3 is CASSLGGRAGETQYF. The CDR3 DNA sequence: TGTGCCAGCAGCTTAGGAGGGAGGGCCGGAGAGACCCAGTACTTC.

The J gene is TRBJ2-7, the V gene TRBV11-2, with TRBD2 identical over 7 bases. With 5 bases clipped from V and 0 bases from J, the junction kept 7 bases outside the gene matches. The CDR3 loop spans 15 amino acids. The V gene's germline CDR1 is SGHAT and CDR2 FQNNGV. The CDR3, as DNA: TGTGCCAGCAGCAGACTAGCACCGAGCTCCTACGAGCAGTACTTC. As protein: CASSRLAPSSYEQYF.

The gene calls are TRBV6-2 or TRBV6-3 and TRBJ2-2; 7 bases line up with TRBD1. The CDR3 runs to 16 residues. Germline values: CDR1 MNHEY, CDR2 SVGEGT. V dropped 6 bases and J dropped 1; count of bases not matched to a gene: 8. CDR3 bases: TGTGCCAGCAGCTTGACAGGGCCACAGAACACCGGGGAGCTGTTTTTT. Translated: CASSLTGPQNTGELFF.

The chain couples TRBV12-3 or TRBV12-4 to TRBJ1-5; no clear D gene. V lost 5 bases and J lost 1, with 3 bases in between. The CDR3 spans 12 residues. CDR3: CASSKSNQPQHF. The CDR3 DNA sequence: TGTGCCAGCAGTAAGAGCAATCAGCCCCAGCATTTT.

The chain combines TRBV3-1 with TRBJ1-6; a weak D match, TRBD1 (6 bases). V was pared by 0 bases and J by 11 bases, with 14 bases between. Germline assignment: CDR1 LGHDT and CDR2 YNNKEL (reference sequence). The CDR3 sequence is 15 residues long. The CDR3 DNA reads as TGTGCCAGCAGCCAAGAACCCCAGGGGCGGACACCCCTCCACTTT. The encoded protein is CASSQEPQGRTPLHF.

This chain links TRBV7-2 with TRBJ1-2; D possibly corresponds to TRBD1 (5 bases). The V gene lost 3 bases and the J gene lost 5 bases, with 13 bases spanning the gap. CDR1 is SGHTA and CDR2 is FQGNSA in the germline V gene. The CDR3 spans 14 residues. The DNA for the CDR3 is TGTGCCAGCAGCTTCCTGGGAAGGACATATGGCTACACCTTC. It codes for CASSFLGRTYGYTF.

With respect to this clonotype: The junction differs from germline at one of its ends, possibly a read error. The chain is built from TRBV4-1 and TRBJ2-7, with 8 nucleotides matching TRBD1. The length of the CDR3 is 15 residues. Germline values: CDR1 MGHRA, CDR2 YSYEKL. CDR3 in DNA: TGCGCCATCAGCCAAGATAGGGACAGGTTCTACGAGCAGTACTTC. Encoded protein: CAISQDRDRFYEQYF.

This clonotype occurred a few times. V and J are TRBV6-1 and TRBJ1-1; D uncertain. Germline CDR1 reads MNHNS; CDR2 reads SASEGT. The CDR3 runs 15 residues. Deletions cut 7 bases from V and 1 base from J, with 16 bases between. This CDR3 reads CASILTGYGNTEAFF. Here the CDR3 DNA reads TGTGCCAGCATCCTCACCGGGTATGGGAACACTGAAGCTTTCTTT.